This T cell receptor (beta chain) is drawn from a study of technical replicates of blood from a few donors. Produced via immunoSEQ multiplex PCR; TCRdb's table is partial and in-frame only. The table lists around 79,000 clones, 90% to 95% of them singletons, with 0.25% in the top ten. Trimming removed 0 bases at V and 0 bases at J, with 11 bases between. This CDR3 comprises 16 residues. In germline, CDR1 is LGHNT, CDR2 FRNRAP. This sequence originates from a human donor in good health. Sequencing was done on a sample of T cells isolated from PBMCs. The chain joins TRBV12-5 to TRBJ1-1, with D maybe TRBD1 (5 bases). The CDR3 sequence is CASGLVVRQLNTEAFF. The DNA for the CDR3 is TGTGCTAGTGGTTTGGTCGTTCGACAGCTGAACACTGAAGCTTTCTTT.